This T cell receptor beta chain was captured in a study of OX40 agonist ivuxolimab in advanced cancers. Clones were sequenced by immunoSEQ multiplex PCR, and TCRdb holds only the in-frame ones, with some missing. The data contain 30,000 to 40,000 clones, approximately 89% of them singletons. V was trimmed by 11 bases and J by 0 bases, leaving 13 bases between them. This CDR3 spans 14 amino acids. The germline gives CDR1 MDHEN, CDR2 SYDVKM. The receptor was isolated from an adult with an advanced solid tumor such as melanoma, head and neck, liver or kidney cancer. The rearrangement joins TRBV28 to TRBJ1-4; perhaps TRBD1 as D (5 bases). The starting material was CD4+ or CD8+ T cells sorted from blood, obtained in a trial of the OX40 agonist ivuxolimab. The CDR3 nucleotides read TGTGCCGTAGGGGACCGAGCAACTAATGAAAAACTGTTTTTT. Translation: CAVGDRATNEKLFF.